This TCR beta chain was recorded in a study of blood T cell repertoires in COVID-19. As processed by the authors: Estimation of nucleated cell counts relied on the amplification of reference gene primers. The table came from immunoSEQ multiplex PCR; TCRdb's copy has only in-frame clones and leaves some out. V and J calls and clone size follow that table, whereas D and trimming were derived from the DNA. The profile shows 300,000 to 350,000 clones, 85% to 90% of them singletons. The junction had 6 bases not matched to a gene; V was cut back by 5 bases and J by 0 bases. The germline V gene has CDR1 LNHNV and CDR2 YYDKDF (reference sequence). This CDR3 spans 15 amino acids.

The clonotype was recovered from a woman aged 18-35 years with acute COVID-19. This chain links TRBV15 with TRBJ1-1, with 7 bases identical to TRBD1. What was sequenced was PBMCs or T cells enriched from blood (not recorded which). The CDR3 DNA reads TGTGCCACCAGCTGGACAGGCAACATGAACACTGAAGCTTTCTTT. Its translation: CATSWTGNMNTEAFF.